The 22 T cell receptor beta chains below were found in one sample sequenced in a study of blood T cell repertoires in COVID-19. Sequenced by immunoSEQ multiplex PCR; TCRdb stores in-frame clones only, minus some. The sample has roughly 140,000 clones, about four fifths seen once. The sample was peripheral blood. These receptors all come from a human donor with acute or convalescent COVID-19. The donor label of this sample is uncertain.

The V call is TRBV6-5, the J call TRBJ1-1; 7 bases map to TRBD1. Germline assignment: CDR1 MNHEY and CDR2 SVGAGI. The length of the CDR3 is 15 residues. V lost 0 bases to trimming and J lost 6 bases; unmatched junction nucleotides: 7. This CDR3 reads CASSYSGGGNAEAFF. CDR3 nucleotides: TGTGCCAGCAGTTACTCAGGAGGGGGCAACGCTGAAGCTTTCTTT.

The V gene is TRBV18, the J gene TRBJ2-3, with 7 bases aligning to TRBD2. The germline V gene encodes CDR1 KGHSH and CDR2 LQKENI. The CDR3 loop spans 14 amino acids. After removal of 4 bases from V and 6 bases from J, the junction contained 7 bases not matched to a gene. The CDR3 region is CASSRAGESDTQYF. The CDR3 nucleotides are TGTGCCAGCTCACGGGCGGGAGAGTCGGATACGCAGTATTTT.

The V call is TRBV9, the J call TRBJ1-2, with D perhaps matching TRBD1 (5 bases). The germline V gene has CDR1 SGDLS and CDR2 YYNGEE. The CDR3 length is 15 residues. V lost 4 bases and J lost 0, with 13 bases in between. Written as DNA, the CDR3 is TGTGCCAGCAGCTTTTCCAGGGAGGCTAACTATGGCTACACCTTC. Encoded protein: CASSFSREANYGYTF.

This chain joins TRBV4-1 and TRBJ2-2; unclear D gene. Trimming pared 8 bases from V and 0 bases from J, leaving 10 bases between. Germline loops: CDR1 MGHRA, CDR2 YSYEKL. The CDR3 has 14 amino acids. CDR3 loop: CASQLAANTGELFF. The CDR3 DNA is TGCGCCAGCCAATTGGCGGCGAACACCGGGGAGCTGTTTTTT.

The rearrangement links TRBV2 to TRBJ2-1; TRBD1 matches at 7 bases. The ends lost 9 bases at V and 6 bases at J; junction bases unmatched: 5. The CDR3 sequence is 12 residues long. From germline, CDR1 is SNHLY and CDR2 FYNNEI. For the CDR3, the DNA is TGTGCCAGTAGACAGGGTAGCAATGAGCAGTTCTTC. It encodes CASRQGSNEQFF.

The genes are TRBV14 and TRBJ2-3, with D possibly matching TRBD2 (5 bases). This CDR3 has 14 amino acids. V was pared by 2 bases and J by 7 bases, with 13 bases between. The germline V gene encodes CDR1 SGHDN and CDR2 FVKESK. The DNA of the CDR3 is TGTGCCAGCAGCCAATCACTAGTTAGGAATACGCAGTATTTT. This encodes CASSQSLVRNTQYF.

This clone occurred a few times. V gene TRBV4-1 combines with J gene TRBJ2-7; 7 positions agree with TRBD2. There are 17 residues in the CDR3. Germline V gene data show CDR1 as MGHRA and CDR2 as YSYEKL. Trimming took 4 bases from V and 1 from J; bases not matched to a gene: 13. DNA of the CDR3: TGCGCCAGCAGCCGTTTAAGAAGCGGGGAAAGGTCCTACGAGCAGTACTTC. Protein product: CASSRLRSGERSYEQYF.

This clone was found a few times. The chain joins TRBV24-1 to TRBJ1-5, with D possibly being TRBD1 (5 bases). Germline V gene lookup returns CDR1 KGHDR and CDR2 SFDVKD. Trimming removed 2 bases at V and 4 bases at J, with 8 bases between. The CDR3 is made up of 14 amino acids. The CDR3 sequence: CATSDWSGNQPQHF. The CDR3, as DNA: TGTGCCACCAGTGATTGGTCAGGGAATCAGCCCCAGCATTTT.

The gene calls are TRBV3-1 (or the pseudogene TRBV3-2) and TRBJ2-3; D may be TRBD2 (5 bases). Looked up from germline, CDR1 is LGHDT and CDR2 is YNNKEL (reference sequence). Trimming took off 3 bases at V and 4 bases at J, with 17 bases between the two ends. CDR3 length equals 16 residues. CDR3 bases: TGTGCCAGCAGCCAGTCGGGAAACCGGTATTCAGATACGCAGTATTTT. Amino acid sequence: CASSQSGNRYSDTQYF.

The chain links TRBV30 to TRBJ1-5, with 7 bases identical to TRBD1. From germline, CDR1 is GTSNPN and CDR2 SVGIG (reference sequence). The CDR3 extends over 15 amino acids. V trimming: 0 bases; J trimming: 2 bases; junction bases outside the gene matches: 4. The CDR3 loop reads CAWSVNRGGNQPQHF. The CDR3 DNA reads TGTGCCTGGAGTGTAAACAGGGGCGGCAATCAGCCCCAGCATTTT.

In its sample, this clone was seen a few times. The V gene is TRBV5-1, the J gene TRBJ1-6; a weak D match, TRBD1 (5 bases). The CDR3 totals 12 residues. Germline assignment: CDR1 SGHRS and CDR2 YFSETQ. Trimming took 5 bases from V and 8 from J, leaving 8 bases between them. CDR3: CASRGQDSPLHF. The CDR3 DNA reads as TGCGCCAGCAGGGGGCAAGATTCACCCCTCCACTTT.

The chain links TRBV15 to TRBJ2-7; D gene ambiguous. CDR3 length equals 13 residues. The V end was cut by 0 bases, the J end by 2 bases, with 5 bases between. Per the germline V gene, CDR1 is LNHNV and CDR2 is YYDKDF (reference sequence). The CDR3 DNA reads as TGTGCCACCAGCAGAGATCAAACCTACGAGCAGTACTTC. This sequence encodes CATSRDQTYEQYF.

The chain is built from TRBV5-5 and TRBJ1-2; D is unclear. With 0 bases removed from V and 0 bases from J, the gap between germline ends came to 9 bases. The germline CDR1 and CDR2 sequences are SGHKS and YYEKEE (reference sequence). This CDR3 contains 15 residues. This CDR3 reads CASSLALRANYGYTF. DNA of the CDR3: TGTGCCAGCAGCTTGGCCCTTCGGGCTAACTATGGCTACACCTTC.

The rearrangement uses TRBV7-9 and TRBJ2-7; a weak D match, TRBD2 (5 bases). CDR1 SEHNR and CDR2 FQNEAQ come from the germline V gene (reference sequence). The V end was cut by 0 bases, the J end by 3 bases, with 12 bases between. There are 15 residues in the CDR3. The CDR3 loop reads CASSLAEGQNYEQYF. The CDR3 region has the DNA TGTGCCAGCAGCTTAGCCGAGGGTCAAAACTACGAGCAGTACTTC. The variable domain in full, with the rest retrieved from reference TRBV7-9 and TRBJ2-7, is DTGVSQNPRHKITKRGQNVTFRCDPISEHNRLYWYRQTLGQGPEFLTYFQNEAQLEKSRLLSDRFSAERPKGSFSTLEIQRTEQGDSAMYLCASSLAEGQNYEQYFGPGTRLTVT.

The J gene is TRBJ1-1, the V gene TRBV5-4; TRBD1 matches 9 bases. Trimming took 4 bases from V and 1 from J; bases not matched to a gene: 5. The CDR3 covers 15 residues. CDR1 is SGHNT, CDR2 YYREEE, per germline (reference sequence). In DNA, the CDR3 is TGTGCCAGCAGCCCTACAGGGGGCCGGAACACTGAAGCTTTCTTT. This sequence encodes CASSPTGGRNTEAFF.

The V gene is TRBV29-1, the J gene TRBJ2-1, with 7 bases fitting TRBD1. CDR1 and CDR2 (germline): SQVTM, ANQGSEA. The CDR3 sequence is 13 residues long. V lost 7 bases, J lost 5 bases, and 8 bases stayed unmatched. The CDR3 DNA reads TGCAGCGGGTTAGGGGGCGCACACAATGAGCAGTTCTTC. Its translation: CSGLGGAHNEQFF.

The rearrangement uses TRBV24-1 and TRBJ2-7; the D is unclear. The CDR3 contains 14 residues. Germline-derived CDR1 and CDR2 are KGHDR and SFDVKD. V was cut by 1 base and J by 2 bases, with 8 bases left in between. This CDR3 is CATSDLEPPYEQYF. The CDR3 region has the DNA TGTGCCACCAGTGATTTAGAGCCTCCCTACGAGCAGTACTTC.

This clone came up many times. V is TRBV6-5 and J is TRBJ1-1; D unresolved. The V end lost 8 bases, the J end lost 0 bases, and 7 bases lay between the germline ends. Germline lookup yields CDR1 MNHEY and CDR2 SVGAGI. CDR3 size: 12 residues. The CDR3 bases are TGTGCCAGCCAGATTATGAACACTGAAGCTTTCTTT. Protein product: CASQIMNTEAFF.

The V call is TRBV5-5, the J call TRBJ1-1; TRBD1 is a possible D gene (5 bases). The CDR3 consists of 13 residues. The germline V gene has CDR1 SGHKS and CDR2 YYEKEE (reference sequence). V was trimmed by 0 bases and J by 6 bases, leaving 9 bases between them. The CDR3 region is CASSLEAGAEAFF. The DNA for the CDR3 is TGTGCCAGCAGCTTGGAGGCGGGGGCTGAAGCTTTCTTT.

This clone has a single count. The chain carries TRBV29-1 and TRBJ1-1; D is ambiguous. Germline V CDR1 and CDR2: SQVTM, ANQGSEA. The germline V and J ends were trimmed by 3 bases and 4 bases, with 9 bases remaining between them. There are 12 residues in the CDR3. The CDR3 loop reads CSVEDWGTEAFF. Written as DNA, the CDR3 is TGCAGCGTTGAGGACTGGGGCACTGAAGCTTTCTTT.

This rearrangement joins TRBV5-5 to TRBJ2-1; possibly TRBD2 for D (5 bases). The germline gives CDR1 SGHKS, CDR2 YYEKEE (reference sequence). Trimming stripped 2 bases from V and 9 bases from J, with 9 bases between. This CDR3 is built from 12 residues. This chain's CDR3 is CASSFRGAEQFF. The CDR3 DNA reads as TGTGCCAGCAGCTTCCGGGGAGCTGAGCAGTTCTTC.

CDR3 nucleotide sequence: TGTGCCAGCAGCCGCCGGGGGGGATTCTCTGGAAACACCATATATTTT. This translates into CASSRRGGFSGNTIYF. This chain joins TRBV3-1 (or the pseudogene TRBV3-2) and TRBJ1-3, with D possibly matching TRBD1 (5 bases). Germline loops: CDR1 LGHDT, CDR2 YNNKEL (reference sequence). Trimming removed 4 bases from V and 0 bases from J, with 13 bases in between. This CDR3 is 16 amino acids long.